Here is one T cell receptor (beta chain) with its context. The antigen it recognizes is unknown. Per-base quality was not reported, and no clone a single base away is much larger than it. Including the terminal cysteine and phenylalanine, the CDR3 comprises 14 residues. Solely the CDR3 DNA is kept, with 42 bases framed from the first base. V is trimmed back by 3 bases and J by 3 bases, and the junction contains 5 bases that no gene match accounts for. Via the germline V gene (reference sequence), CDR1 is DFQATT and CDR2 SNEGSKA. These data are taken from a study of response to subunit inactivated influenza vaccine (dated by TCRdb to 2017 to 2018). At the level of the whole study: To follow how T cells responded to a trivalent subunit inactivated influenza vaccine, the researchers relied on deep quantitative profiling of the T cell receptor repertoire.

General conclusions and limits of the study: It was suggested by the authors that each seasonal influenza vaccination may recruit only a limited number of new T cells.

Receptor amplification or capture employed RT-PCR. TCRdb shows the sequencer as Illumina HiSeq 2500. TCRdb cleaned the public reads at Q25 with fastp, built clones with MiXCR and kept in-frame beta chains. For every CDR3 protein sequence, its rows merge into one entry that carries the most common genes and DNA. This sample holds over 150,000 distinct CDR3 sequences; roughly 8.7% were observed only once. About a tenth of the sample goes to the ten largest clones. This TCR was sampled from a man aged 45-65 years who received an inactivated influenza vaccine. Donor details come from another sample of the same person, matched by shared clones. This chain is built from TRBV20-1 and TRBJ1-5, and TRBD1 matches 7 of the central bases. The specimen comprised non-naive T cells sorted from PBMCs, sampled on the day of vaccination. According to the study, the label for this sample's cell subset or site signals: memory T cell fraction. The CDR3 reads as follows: CSASEDRYNQPQHF. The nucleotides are TGCAGTGCTAGCGAGGACAGGTACAATCAGCCCCAGCATTTT.